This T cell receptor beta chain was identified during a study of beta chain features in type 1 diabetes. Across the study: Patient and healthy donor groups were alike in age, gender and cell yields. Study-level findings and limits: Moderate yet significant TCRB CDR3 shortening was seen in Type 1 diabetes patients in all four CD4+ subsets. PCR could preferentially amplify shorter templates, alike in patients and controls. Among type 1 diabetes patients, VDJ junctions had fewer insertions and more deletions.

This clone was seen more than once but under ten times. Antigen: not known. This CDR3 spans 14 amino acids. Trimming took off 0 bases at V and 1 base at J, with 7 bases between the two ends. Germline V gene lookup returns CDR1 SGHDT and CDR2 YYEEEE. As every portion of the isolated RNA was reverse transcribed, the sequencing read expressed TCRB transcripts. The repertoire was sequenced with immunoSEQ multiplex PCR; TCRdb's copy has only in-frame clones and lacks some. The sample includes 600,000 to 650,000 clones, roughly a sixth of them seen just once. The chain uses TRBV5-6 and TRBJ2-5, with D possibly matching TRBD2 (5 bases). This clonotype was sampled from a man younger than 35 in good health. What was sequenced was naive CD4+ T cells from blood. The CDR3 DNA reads TGTGCCAGCAGCTTGGACGGGGTCCAAGAGACCCAGTACTTC. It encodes CASSLDGVQETQYF.